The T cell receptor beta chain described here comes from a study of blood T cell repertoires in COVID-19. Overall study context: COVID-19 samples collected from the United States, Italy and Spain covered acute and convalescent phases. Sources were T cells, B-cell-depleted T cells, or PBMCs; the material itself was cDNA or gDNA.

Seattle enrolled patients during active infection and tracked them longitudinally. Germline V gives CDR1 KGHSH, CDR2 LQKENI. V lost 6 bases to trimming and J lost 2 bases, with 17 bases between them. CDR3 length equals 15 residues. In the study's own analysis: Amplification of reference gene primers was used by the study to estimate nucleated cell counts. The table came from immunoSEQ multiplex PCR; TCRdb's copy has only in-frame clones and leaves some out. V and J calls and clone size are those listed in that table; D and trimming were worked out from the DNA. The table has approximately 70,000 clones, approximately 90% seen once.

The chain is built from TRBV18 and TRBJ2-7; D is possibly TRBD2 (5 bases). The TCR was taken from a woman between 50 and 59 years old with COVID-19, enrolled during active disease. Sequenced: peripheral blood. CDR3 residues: CASSREGTDPYEQYF. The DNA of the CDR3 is TGTGCCAGCTCCCGAGAGGGAACCGACCCCTACGAGCAGTACTTC. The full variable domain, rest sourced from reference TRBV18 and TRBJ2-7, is NAGVMQNPRHLVRRRGQEARLRCSPMKGHSHVYWYRQLPEEGLKFMVYLQKENIIDESGMPKERFSAEFPKEGPSILRIQQVVRGDSAAYFCASSREGTDPYEQYFGPGTRLTVT.